Listed below are T cell receptor beta chains from one sample, sequenced in a study of OX40 agonist ivuxolimab in advanced cancers. Profiled with immunoSEQ multiplex PCR; TCRdb holds only in-frame clones, not every one. The data contain 15,000 to 20,000 clones, about 88% of them seen just once; the ten biggest clones take up 11% to 15%. The sequences come from CD4+ or CD8+ T cells sorted from blood, collected in a trial of the OX40 agonist ivuxolimab. The origin of the receptors is an adult with an advanced solid tumor such as melanoma, head and neck, liver or kidney cancer. CDR3s include the opening cysteine and the closing phenylalanine or tryptophan. The D gene is left open where the match is weak. Some rows have no size entry. The others give once, few or many, or a class for an expanded clone.

size: NA; V: TRBV27; J: TRBJ1-1; D: NA; DNA: TGTGCCAGCAGTTTATCGTACTTCGTGGGGGGCGCTGAAACTGAAGCTTTCTTT; CDR3: CASSLSYFVGGAETEAFF
size: NA; V: TRBV19; J: TRBJ2-6; D: NA; DNA: TGTGCCAGTACCCCGCCGGAGGCAAACTCTGGGGCCAACGTCCTGACTTTC; CDR3: CASTPPEANSGANVLTF
size: NA; V: TRBV1; J: TRBJ1-1; D: NA; DNA: TGCACCAGCAGCCAAGATACCGGACCCGCCGACTCGAACACTGAAGCTTTCTTT; CDR3: CTSSQDTGPADSNTEAFF
size: NA; V: TRBV4-1; J: TRBJ1-3; D: NA; DNA: TGCGCCAGCAGCCCGACAGTTCCCTCTGGAAACACCATATATTTT; CDR3: CASSPTVPSGNTIYF
size: once; V: TRBV7-2; J: TRBJ2-2; D: NA; DNA: TGTGCCAGCAGCTTAGAAGGGGATCTCGTGACCGGGGAGCTGTTTTTT; CDR3: CASSLEGDLVTGELFF
size: NA; V: TRBV5-1; J: TRBJ1-5; D: NA; DNA: TGCGCCAGCAGCACGGACGGGAATAGCAATCAGCCCCAGCATTTT; CDR3: CASSTDGNSNQPQHF
size: NA; V: TRBV5-6; J: TRBJ2-7; D: NA; DNA: TGTGCCAGCAGCTTGGATCAGCCCTACGAGCAGTACTTC; CDR3: CASSLDQPYEQYF
size: NA; V: TRBV28; J: TRBJ2-5; D: TRBD2; DNA: TGTGCCAGCACCCGGGGGGGCCAGGGACGCTCATTGGGGACCCAGTACTTC; CDR3: CASTRGGQGRSLGTQYF
size: once; V: TRBV27; J: TRBJ2-7; D: TRBD1; DNA: TGTGCCAGCAATACAGGGGGCTCGGCCGAGCAGTACTTC; CDR3: CASNTGGSAEQYF
size: NA; V: TRBV30; J: TRBJ1-2; D: NA; DNA: TGTGCCTGGAGACCCTGGGCTGACTATGGCTACACCTTC; CDR3: CAWRPWADYGYTF